What follows are 5 T cell receptor beta chains derived from one specimen sequenced in a study of PD-1 blockade in classical Hodgkin lymphoma (TCRdb year 2020). Libraries were prepared through the immunoSEQ multiplex PCR assay. Sourced from immuneACCESS, this table was stored by TCRdb with only in-frame sequences that have V and J called. A share of the clones is absent; for the studies checked, an unresolved V gene accounts for under half, and the remainder has no known explanation. In all, the sample holds tens of thousands of clones, and roughly 80% of those were seen once. Approximately 7.9% of the sample rests with the top ten. Reading the label with the study, this specimen's time point is: cycle 2 day 1 (C2D1) of nivolumab. Every trial patient had relapsed following autologous stem cell transplantation, and prior brentuximab vedotin exposure was what differed among cohorts A, B and C. The sample consisted of peripheral blood mononuclear cells (PBMCs), taken before the second cycle of nivolumab. These receptors were collected from a human donor with classical Hodgkin lymphoma.

This rearrangement joins TRBV4-3 to TRBJ2-2; unclear D gene. V shed 0 bases and J shed 0 bases, with 8 bases lying between them. The CDR3 is 16 amino acids. From germline, CDR1 is LGHNA and CDR2 YSLEER. Here the CDR3 reads CASSQDGNPNTGELFF. CDR3 coding DNA: TGCGCCAGCAGCCAAGATGGGAATCCGAACACCGGGGAGCTGTTTTTT.

This rearrangement joins TRBV7-8 to TRBJ2-3; TRBD1 aligns across 9 bases. The length of the CDR3 is 14 residues. Germline trimming cut 4 bases from V and 6 bases from J; bases unmatched to any gene: 5. The V gene's germline CDR1 is SGHVS and CDR2 FQNEAQ. Here the CDR3 DNA reads TGTGCCAGCAGCTCTTGGACAGGGGAGGATACGCAGTATTTT. This encodes CASSSWTGEDTQYF.

The rearrangement uses TRBV19 and TRBJ2-3, with D possibly matching TRBD1 (6 bases). This CDR3 is built from 14 residues. V lost 5 bases to trimming and J lost 2 bases, with 11 bases between them. Per germline, CDR1 LNHDA and CDR2 SQIVND (reference sequence). This CDR3 reads CASSLTGDTDTQYF. The CDR3 DNA reads TGTGCCAGTAGTTTGACAGGAGACACAGATACGCAGTATTTT.

V and J are TRBV19 and TRBJ2-4; TRBD1 or TRBD2 may be the D gene (5 bases each). This CDR3 is 18 amino acids long. V lost 3 bases and J 0 bases, leaving 18 bases between the germline ends. CDR1 is LNHDA, CDR2 SQIVND, per germline (reference sequence). CDR3 sequence: CASSMGVVRPVAKNIQYF. In DNA form, the CDR3 reads TGTGCCAGTAGTATGGGGGTGGTGCGACCTGTAGCCAAAAACATTCAGTACTTC.

The chain uses TRBV11-2 and TRBJ2-3; D is perhaps TRBD1 (6 bases). CDR3 length: 12 residues. Germline assignment: CDR1 SGHAT and CDR2 FQNNGV. The V end lost 5 bases, the J end lost 5 bases, and 8 bases lay between the germline ends. The chain's CDR3 is CASSTRGDTQYF. CDR3 bases: TGTGCCAGCAGCACCAGGGGAGATACGCAGTATTTT.